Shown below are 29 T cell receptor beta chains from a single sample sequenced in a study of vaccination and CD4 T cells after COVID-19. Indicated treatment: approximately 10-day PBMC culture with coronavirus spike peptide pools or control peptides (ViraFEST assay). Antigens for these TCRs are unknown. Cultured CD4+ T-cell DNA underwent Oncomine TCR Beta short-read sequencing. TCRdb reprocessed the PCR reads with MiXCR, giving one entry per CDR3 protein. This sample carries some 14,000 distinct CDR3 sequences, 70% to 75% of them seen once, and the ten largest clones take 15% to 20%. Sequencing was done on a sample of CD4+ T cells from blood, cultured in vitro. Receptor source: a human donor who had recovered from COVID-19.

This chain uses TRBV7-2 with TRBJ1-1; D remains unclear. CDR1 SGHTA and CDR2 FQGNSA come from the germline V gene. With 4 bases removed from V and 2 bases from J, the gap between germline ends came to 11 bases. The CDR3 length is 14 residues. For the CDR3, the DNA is TGTGCCAGCAGCTCTCGCGAGGGAAACACTGAAGCTTTCTTT. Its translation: CASSSREGNTEAFF.

The CDR3 coding sequence is TGTGCCAGCAGCTTATACGGGAGCGAAGAGACCCAGTACTTC. Translating it yields CASSLYGSEETQYF. The chain uses TRBV7-2 and TRBJ2-5; D might be TRBD2 (6 bases). Trimming removed 2 bases at V and 3 bases at J, with 10 bases between. This CDR3 spans 14 amino acids. Germline CDR1 and CDR2: SGHTA and FQGNSA.

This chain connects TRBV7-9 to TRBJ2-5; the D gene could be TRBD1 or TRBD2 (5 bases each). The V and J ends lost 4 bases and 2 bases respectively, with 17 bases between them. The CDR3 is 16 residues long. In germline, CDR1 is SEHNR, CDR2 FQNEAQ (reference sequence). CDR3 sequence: CASSSRPGRLQETQYF. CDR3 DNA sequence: TGTGCCAGCAGCTCGCGGCCGGGACGGCTTCAAGAGACCCAGTACTTC.

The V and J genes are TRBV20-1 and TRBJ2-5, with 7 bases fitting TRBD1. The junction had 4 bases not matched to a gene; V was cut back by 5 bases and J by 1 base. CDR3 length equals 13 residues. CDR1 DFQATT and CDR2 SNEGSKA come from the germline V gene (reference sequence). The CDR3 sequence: CSAGQARQETQYF. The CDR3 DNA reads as TGCAGTGCTGGACAGGCGCGCCAAGAGACCCAGTACTTC.

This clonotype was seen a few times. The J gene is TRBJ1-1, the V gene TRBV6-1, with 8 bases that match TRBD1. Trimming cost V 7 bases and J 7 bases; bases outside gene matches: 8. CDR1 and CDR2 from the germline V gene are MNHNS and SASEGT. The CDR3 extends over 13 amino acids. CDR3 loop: CASKQGAGFEAFF. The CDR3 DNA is TGTGCCAGCAAGCAGGGGGCTGGGTTTGAAGCTTTCTTT.

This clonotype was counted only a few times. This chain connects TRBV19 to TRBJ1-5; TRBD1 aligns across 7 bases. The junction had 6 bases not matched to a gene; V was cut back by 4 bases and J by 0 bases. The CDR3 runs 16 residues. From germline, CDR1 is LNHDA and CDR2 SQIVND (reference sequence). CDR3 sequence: CASSTLGTASNQPQHF. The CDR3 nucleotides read TGTGCCAGTAGTACGCTCGGGACAGCTAGCAATCAGCCCCAGCATTTT.

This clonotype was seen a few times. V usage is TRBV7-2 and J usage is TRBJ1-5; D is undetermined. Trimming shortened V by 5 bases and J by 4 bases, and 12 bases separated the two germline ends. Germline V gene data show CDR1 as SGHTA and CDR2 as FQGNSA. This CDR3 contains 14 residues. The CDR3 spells CASSPNSVNQPQHF. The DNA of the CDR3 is TGTGCCAGCAGCCCCAATAGCGTTAATCAGCCCCAGCATTTT. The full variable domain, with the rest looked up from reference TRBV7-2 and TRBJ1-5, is GAGVSQSPSNKVTEKGKDVELRCDPISGHTALYWYRQSLGQGLEFLIYFQGNSAPDKSGLPSDRFSAERTGGSVSTLTIQRTQQEDSAVYLCASSPNSVNQPQHFGDGTRLSIL.

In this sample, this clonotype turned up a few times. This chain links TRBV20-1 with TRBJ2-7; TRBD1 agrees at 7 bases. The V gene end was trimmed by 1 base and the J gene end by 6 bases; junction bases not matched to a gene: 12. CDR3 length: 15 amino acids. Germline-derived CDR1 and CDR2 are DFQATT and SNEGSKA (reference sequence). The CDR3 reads CSARVPTGQRREQYF. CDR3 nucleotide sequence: TGCAGTGCTAGAGTTCCGACAGGGCAGCGGCGCGAGCAGTACTTC.

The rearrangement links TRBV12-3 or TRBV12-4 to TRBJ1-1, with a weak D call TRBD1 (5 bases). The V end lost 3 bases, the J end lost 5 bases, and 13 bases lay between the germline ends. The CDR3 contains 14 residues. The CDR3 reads CASSFRAGGTEAFF. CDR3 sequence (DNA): TGTGCCAGCAGTTTTAGGGCCGGGGGTACTGAAGCTTTCTTT.

CDR3 in DNA: TGTGCCAGCAGAGCCGCCCGGGACACCACAGGGGGCTACACCTTC. Its protein product is CASRAARDTTGGYTF. The V gene is TRBV27, the J gene TRBJ1-2; possibly TRBD1 for D (6 bases). Trimming removed 6 bases from V and 8 bases from J, with 22 bases in between. The germline gives CDR1 MNHEY, CDR2 SMNVEV (reference sequence). There are 15 residues in the CDR3.

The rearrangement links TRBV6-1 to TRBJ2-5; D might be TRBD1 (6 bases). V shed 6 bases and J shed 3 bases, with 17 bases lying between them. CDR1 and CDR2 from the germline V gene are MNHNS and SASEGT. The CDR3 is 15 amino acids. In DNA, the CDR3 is TGTGCCAGCAGGGGGCCACACAGGGCCAAAGAGACCCAGTACTTC. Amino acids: CASRGPHRAKETQYF.

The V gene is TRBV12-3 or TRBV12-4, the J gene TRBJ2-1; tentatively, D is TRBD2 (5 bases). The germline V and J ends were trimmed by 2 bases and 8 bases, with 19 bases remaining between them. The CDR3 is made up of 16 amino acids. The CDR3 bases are TGTGCCAGCAGTTTACTACCCAGCGGTAAACGATATGAGCAGTTCTTC. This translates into CASSLLPSGKRYEQFF.

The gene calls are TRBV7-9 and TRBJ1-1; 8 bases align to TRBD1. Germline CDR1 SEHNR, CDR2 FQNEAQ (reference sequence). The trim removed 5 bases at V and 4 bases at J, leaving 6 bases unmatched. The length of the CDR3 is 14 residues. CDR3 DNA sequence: TGTGCCAGCAGCCCCGGACAGGGCGGCACTGAAGCTTTCTTT. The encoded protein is CASSPGQGGTEAFF.

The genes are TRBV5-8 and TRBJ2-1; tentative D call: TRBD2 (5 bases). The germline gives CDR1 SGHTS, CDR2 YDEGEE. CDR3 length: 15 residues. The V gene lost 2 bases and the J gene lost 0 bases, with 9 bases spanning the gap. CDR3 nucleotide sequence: TGTGCCAGCAGCTTCGGGGAGAGCTCCTACAATGAGCAGTTCTTC. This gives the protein CASSFGESSYNEQFF.

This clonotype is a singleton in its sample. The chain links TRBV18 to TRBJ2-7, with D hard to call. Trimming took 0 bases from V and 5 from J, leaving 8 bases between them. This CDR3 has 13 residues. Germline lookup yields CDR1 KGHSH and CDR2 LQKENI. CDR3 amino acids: CASSPPSQNEQYF. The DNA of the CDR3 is TGTGCCAGCTCACCACCGTCTCAGAACGAGCAGTACTTC.

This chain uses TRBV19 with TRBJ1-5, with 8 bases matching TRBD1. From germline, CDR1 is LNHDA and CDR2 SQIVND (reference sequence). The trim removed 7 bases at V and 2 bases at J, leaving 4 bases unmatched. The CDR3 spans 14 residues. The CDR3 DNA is TGTGCCAGTACTAGACAGGGGCGCAATCAGCCCCAGCATTTT. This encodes CASTRQGRNQPQHF.

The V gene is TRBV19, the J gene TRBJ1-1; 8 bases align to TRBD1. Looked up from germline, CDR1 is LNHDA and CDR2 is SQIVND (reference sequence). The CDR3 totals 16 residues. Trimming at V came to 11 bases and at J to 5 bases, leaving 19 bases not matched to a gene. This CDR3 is CASSPPGQGWRTEAFF. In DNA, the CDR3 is TGTGCCTCCAGTCCCCCCGGACAGGGATGGAGGACTGAAGCTTTCTTT.

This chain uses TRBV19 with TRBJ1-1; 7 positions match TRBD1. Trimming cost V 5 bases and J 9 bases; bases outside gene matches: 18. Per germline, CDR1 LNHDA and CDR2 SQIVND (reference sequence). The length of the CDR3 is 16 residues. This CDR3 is CASSFRGGGESIQAFF. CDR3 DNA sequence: TGTGCCAGTAGTTTCCGTGGAGGGGGCGAGTCAATCCAAGCTTTCTTT.

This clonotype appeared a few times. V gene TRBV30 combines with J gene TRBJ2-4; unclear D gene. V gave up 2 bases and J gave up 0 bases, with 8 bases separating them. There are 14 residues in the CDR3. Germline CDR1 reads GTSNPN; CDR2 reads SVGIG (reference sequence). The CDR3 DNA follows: TGTGCCTGGAGTCAACCTCTAGCCAAAAACATTCAGTACTTC. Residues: CAWSQPLAKNIQYF.

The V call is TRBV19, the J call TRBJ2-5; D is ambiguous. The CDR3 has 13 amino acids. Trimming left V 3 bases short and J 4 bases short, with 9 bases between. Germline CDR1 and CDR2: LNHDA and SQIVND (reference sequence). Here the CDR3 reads CASSIGRTETQYF. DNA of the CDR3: TGTGCCAGTAGTATCGGCCGGACAGAGACCCAGTACTTC.

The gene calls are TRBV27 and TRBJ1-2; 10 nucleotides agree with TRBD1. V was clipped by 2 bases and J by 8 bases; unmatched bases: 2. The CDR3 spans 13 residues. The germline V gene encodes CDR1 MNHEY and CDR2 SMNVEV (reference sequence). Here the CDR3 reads CASSLRTGGGYTF. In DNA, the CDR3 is TGTGCCAGCAGTTTAAGGACAGGGGGGGGCTACACCTTC.

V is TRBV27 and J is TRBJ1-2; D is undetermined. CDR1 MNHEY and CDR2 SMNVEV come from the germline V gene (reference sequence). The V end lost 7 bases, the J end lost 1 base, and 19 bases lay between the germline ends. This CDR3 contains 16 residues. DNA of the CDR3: TGTGCCAGCAAGCCAATTCGACAAAGTAGTAACTATGGCTACACCTTC. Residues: CASKPIRQSSNYGYTF.

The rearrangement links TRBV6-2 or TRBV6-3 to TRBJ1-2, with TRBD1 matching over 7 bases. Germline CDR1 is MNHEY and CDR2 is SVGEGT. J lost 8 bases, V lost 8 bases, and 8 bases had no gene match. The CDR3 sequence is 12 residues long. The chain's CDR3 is CASARGIEGYTF. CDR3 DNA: TGTGCCAGCGCCAGGGGGATTGAAGGCTACACCTTC.

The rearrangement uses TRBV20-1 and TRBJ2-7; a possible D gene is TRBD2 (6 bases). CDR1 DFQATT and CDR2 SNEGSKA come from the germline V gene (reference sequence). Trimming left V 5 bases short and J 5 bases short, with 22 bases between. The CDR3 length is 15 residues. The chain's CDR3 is CSASRTPAGLNEQYF. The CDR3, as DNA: TGCAGTGCTTCACGGACGCCAGCGGGCCTCAACGAGCAGTACTTC.

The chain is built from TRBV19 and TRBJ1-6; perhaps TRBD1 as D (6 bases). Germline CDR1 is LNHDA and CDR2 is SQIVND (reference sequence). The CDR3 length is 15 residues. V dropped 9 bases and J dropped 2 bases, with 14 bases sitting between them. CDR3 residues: CASTLRGTYNSPLHF. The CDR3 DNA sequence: TGTGCCAGCACCCTGAGGGGGACCTATAATTCACCCCTCCACTTT.

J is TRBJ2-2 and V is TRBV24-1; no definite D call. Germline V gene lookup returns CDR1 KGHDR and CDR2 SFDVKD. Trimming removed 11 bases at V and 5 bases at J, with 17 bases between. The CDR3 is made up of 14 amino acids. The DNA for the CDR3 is TGTGCCATGAGGCCCCGGGCACGTACCGGGGAGCTGTTTTTT. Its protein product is CAMRPRARTGELFF.

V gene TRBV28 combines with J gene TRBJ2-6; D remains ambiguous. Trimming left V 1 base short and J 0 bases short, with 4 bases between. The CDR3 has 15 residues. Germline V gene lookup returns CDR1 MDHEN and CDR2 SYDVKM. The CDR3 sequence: CASSLSSSGANVLTF. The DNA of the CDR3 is TGTGCCAGCAGTTTATCGAGCTCTGGGGCCAACGTCCTGACTTTC.

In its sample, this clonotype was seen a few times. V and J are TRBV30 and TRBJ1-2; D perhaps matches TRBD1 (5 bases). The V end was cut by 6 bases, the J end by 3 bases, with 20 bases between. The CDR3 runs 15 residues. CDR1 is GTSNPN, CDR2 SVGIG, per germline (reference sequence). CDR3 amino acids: CACPGRRVSHYGYTF. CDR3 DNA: TGTGCCTGCCCAGGGAGACGGGTTTCCCACTATGGCTACACCTTC. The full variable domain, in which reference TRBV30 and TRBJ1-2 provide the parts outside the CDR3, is SQTIHQWPATLVQPVGSPLSLECTVEGTSNPNLYWYRQAAGRGLQLLFYSVGIGQISSEVPQNLSASRPQDRQFILSSKKLLLSDSGFYLCACPGRRVSHYGYTFGSGTRLTVV.

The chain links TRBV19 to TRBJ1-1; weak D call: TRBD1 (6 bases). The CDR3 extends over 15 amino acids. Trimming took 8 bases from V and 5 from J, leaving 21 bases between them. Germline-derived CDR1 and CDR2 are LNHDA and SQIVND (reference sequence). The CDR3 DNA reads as TGTGCCAGTCTAGGTGGGGGACAAAGGGAGACTGAAGCTTTCTTT. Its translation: CASLGGGQRETEAFF.